The clone carrying this T cell receptor beta chain was detected a few times. The antigen is undetermined. The record originates from a study of cytomegalovirus exposure and HLA in healthy donors. Broader study findings: Later analysis demonstrated an association between a missense DCLRE1C variant and TCR beta V- and J-gene trimming.

The PCR employed 60 Vbeta primers together with 13 Jbeta primers. Libraries were prepared by immunoSEQ multiplex PCR; TCRdb keeps only in-frame clonotypes and omits some of them. The sample yields around 120,000 clones, about 68% seen once. The TCR comes from a man under 40 in good health and CMV-seropositive. The sample consisted of PBMCs.

The CDR3 reads CASSDGQGVGGYTF. In DNA, the CDR3 is TGCGCCAGCAGCGACGGACAGGGAGTAGGAGGCTACACCTTC. The V and J genes are TRBV10-2 and TRBJ1-2; 8 nucleotides align to TRBD1. The CDR3 covers 14 residues. Germline V gives CDR1 WSHSY, CDR2 SAAADI. V trimming: 6 bases; J trimming: 8 bases; junction bases outside the gene matches: 11.